This is a list of T cell receptor beta chains from one sample in a study of T-cell reconstitution after alpha-beta-depleted transplantation in children. MiXCR was run by TCRdb on the PCR reads, yielding one entry per CDR3 protein. The sample holds a few hundred thousand distinct CDR3 sequences, approximately 20% seen once. The sequences come from PBMCs from the stem cell graft donor, collected from the stem cell graft. Receptors originate from a human donor who donated a stem cell graft to a child with acute lymphoblastic leukemia. Both conserved end residues are part of each CDR3. Fields, in order: clone size, J gene, V gene, D gene, CDR3 protein, CDR3 DNA. A D gene is named only where the DNA matches it firmly. A row's size may be missing; if present it is once, few, many or a size class.

size: -
J: TRBJ2-2
V: TRBV29-1
D: TRBD1
CDR3: CSVGRTGAAGELFF
DNA: TGCAGCGTTGGCCGCACAGGGGCTGCCGGGGAGCTGTTTTTT

size: few
J: TRBJ2-3
V: TRBV12-3/TRBV12-4
D: TRBD2
CDR3: CASSGASGLQYF
DNA: TGTGCCAGCAGTGGAGCTAGCGGGTTGCAGTATTTT

size: -
J: TRBJ2-7
V: TRBV24-1
D: -
CDR3: CATSRGQGAYEQYF
DNA: TGTGCCACCAGTCGGGGGCAGGGGGCCTACGAGCAGTACTTC

size: once
J: TRBJ2-2
V: TRBV29-1
D: -
CDR3: CSVEDLVKRGEAGELFF
DNA: TGCAGCGTTGAAGATCTTGTAAAGAGGGGTGAGGCCGGGGAGCTGTTTTTT

size: -
J: TRBJ2-2
V: TRBV5-1
D: -
CDR3: CASSLIESGELFF
DNA: TGCGCCAGCAGCTTGATAGAATCCGGGGAGCTGTTTTTT

size: -
J: TRBJ2-1
V: TRBV7-3
D: -
CDR3: CASSVGASSYNEQFF
DNA: TGTGCCAGCAGCGTGGGCGCTAGCTCCTACAATGAGCAGTTCTTC

size: -
J: TRBJ2-1
V: TRBV20-1
D: TRBD2
CDR3: CSAGEGVYNEQFF
DNA: TGCAGTGCAGGGGAGGGTGTTTACAATGAGCAGTTCTTC

size: -
J: TRBJ1-1
V: TRBV25-1
D: -
CDR3: CASSELRENTEAFF
DNA: TGTGCCAGCAGTGAATTACGGGAGAACACTGAAGCTTTCTTT

size: few
J: TRBJ1-1
V: TRBV15
D: TRBD1
CDR3: CATSTEQGIYDTEAFF
DNA: TGTGCCACCAGCACCGAACAGGGGATCTACGACACTGAAGCTTTCTTT

size: -
J: TRBJ1-6
V: TRBV20-1
D: -
CDR3: CSAPGTRSSYNSPLHF
DNA: TGCAGTGCTCCCGGGACAAGGAGCTCCTATAATTCACCCCTCCACTTT

size: -
J: TRBJ2-1
V: TRBV20-1
D: -
CDR3: CSARDRGRGTDEQFF
DNA: TGCAGTGCTAGAGACAGGGGCCGAGGTACCGATGAGCAGTTCTTC

size: -
J: TRBJ1-2
V: TRBV5-1
D: -
CDR3: CASSLPSAHGYTF
DNA: TGCGCCAGCAGCTTGCCGTCGGCCCATGGCTACACCTTC

size: -
J: TRBJ2-3
V: TRBV4-1
D: TRBD1
CDR3: CASSQVPGQGADTQYF
DNA: TGCGCCAGCAGCCAAGTCCCGGGACAGGGAGCAGATACGCAGTATTTT

size: many
J: TRBJ2-7
V: TRBV4-1
D: TRBD2
CDR3: CASRMLAGGPSRYEQYF
DNA: TGCGCCAGCAGAATGCTAGCGGGAGGGCCTTCTCGTTACGAGCAGTACTTC

size: -
J: TRBJ2-5
V: TRBV27
D: -
CDR3: CASARGRTQYF
DNA: TGTGCCAGCGCCCGGGGGAGGACCCAGTACTTC

size: few
J: TRBJ2-2
V: TRBV20-1
D: -
CDR3: CRADYTGELFF
DNA: TGCAGGGCGGACTACACCGGGGAGCTGTTTTTT

size: few
J: TRBJ2-7
V: TRBV5-1
D: TRBD2
CDR3: CASSLDSLAASYEQYF
DNA: TGCGCCAGCAGCTTGGATTCTCTAGCGGCGTCCTACGAGCAGTACTTC

size: many
J: TRBJ1-3
V: TRBV29-1
D: -
CDR3: CSVLTGNTIYF
DNA: TGCAGCGTGTTGACAGGAAACACCATATATTTT

size: -
J: TRBJ1-1
V: TRBV6-2/TRBV6-3
D: -
CDR3: CASSYGVIRAAAEAFF
DNA: TGTGCCAGCAGTTACGGCGTGATACGGGCAGCCGCTGAAGCTTTCTTT

size: -
J: TRBJ1-5
V: TRBV25-1
D: -
CDR3: CASSERGQPQHF
DNA: TGTGCCAGCAGTGAAAGGGGTCAGCCCCAGCATTTT

size: few
J: TRBJ1-4
V: TRBV4-1
D: TRBD1
CDR3: CASSPAGTGEIGDEKLFF
DNA: TGCGCCAGCAGCCCAGCCGGGACAGGGGAAATCGGGGATGAAAAACTGTTTTTT

size: once
J: TRBJ1-1
V: TRBV11-1
D: -
CDR3: CASSLALGGSEAFF
DNA: TGTGCCAGCAGCTTAGCTCTCGGAGGTTCTGAAGCTTTCTTT

size: few
J: TRBJ2-5
V: TRBV18
D: TRBD2
CDR3: CASSPAQGGIETQYF
DNA: TGTGCCAGCTCACCGGCCCAGGGAGGGATAGAGACCCAGTACTTC

size: many
J: TRBJ2-4
V: TRBV2
D: -
CDR3: CASSALIDTQNIQYF
DNA: TGTGCCAGCAGTGCCTTGATTGATACCCAAAACATTCAGTACTTC

size: -
J: TRBJ2-1
V: TRBV4-1
D: TRBD2
CDR3: CASSHPSGGSYNEQFF
DNA: TGCGCCAGCAGCCACCCTAGCGGGGGCTCCTACAATGAGCAGTTCTTC

size: few
J: TRBJ2-1
V: TRBV7-2
D: TRBD2
CDR3: CASSLASGRGYNEQFF
DNA: TGTGCCAGCAGCTTAGCTAGCGGGAGAGGGTACAATGAGCAGTTCTTC

size: -
J: TRBJ1-1
V: TRBV12-3/TRBV12-4
D: -
CDR3: CASSFGSAANTEAFF
DNA: TGTGCCAGCAGTTTTGGTTCGGCAGCGAACACTGAAGCTTTCTTT

size: -
J: TRBJ2-1
V: TRBV12-3/TRBV12-4
D: TRBD2
CDR3: CASSPGTSTLQGQFF
DNA: TGTGCCAGCAGCCCCGGGACTAGCACCCTTCAGGGGCAGTTCTTC

size: few
J: TRBJ1-1
V: TRBV19
D: -
CDR3: CASSIDPVRVGTEAFF
DNA: TGTGCCAGTAGTATAGACCCCGTGAGGGTGGGCACTGAAGCTTTCTTT

size: -
J: TRBJ1-4
V: TRBV13
D: -
CDR3: CASSLGTEATNEKLFF
DNA: TGTGCCAGCAGCTTAGGGACCGAAGCAACTAATGAAAAACTGTTTTTT

size: few
J: TRBJ2-7
V: TRBV18
D: TRBD2
CDR3: CASSPPSGRVDEQYF
DNA: TGTGCCAGCTCACCACCAAGCGGGAGGGTCGACGAGCAGTACTTC

size: few
J: TRBJ2-1
V: TRBV4-1
D: TRBD2
CDR3: CASSQRDRAGGRYNEQFF
DNA: TGCGCCAGCAGCCAAAGGGATCGGGCGGGAGGGAGGTACAATGAGCAGTTCTTC

size: -
J: TRBJ1-2
V: TRBV30
D: -
CDR3: CAWGHGNYGYTF
DNA: TGTGCCTGGGGACATGGTAACTATGGCTACACCTTC

size: few
J: TRBJ2-2
V: TRBV24-1
D: -
CDR3: CATGAGVTGELFF
DNA: TGTGCCACCGGGGCAGGGGTAACCGGGGAGCTGTTTTTT

size: few
J: TRBJ2-1
V: TRBV6-5
D: -
CDR3: CASSYLGDEQFF
DNA: TGTGCCAGCAGTTACCTCGGAGATGAGCAGTTCTTC

size: -
J: TRBJ1-2
V: TRBV30
D: TRBD1
CDR3: CAWSVPGQGRLIGYTF
DNA: TGTGCCTGGAGTGTCCCGGGACAGGGCAGGTTGATTGGCTACACCTTC

size: few
J: TRBJ2-1
V: TRBV5-1
D: TRBD1
CDR3: CASSFLDRAHEQFF
DNA: TGCGCCAGCAGCTTCTTAGACAGGGCCCATGAGCAGTTCTTC

size: -
J: TRBJ2-1
V: TRBV3-1
D: -
CDR3: CASSHSSVRGSQFF
DNA: TGTGCCAGCAGCCACTCCTCCGTAAGGGGATCTCAGTTCTTC

size: few
J: TRBJ2-1
V: TRBV20-1
D: -
CDR3: CSARPGGGTYNEQFF
DNA: TGCAGTGCTAGACCCGGAGGGGGAACCTACAATGAGCAGTTCTTC

size: -
J: TRBJ2-3
V: TRBV4-2
D: -
CDR3: CASSPPFTDTQYF
DNA: TGTGCCAGCAGCCCCCCCTTTACTGATACGCAGTATTTT

size: -
J: TRBJ2-7
V: TRBV7-9
D: TRBD2
CDR3: CASSSGLGSLYEQYF
DNA: TGTGCCAGCAGCTCCGGACTAGGATCACTCTACGAGCAGTACTTC

size: few
J: TRBJ1-5
V: TRBV14
D: -
CDR3: CASSQGYQPQHF
DNA: TGTGCCAGCAGCCAGGGCTATCAGCCCCAGCATTTT

size: many
J: TRBJ1-2
V: TRBV4-2
D: TRBD1
CDR3: CASSPGQNYGYTF
DNA: TGTGCCAGCAGCCCGGGACAGAACTATGGCTACACCTTC

size: -
J: TRBJ2-7
V: TRBV5-1
D: TRBD1
CDR3: CASSYTPGQGDEQYF
DNA: TGCGCCAGCAGCTATACACCGGGACAGGGCGACGAGCAGTACTTC

size: -
J: TRBJ2-7
V: TRBV7-9
D: -
CDR3: CASSPAREQYF
DNA: TGTGCCAGCAGCCCCGCGAGGGAGCAGTACTTC

size: few
J: TRBJ1-2
V: TRBV20-1
D: TRBD1
CDR3: CSYRQGANYGYTF
DNA: TGCAGCTACAGACAGGGTGCTAACTATGGCTACACCTTC

size: few
J: TRBJ2-6
V: TRBV24-1
D: -
CDR3: CATSDAGANVLTF
DNA: TGTGCCACCAGTGACGCTGGGGCCAACGTCCTGACTTTC

size: many
J: TRBJ2-2
V: TRBV2
D: TRBD1
CDR3: CASRGQGTGELFF
DNA: TGTGCCAGCAGAGGACAGGGGACCGGGGAGCTGTTTTTT

size: -
J: TRBJ2-7
V: TRBV20-1
D: TRBD1
CDR3: CSALIRDRVYEQYF
DNA: TGCAGTGCTCTAATTCGGGACAGGGTATACGAGCAGTACTTC

size: -
J: TRBJ2-7
V: TRBV5-1
D: -
CDR3: CASSQWTLSYEQYF
DNA: TGCGCCAGCAGCCAATGGACACTCTCCTACGAGCAGTACTTC

size: few
J: TRBJ2-5
V: TRBV25-1
D: TRBD1
CDR3: CASSGDSLRETQYF
DNA: TGTGCCAGCAGTGGGGACAGCTTGAGGGAGACCCAGTACTTC

size: few
J: TRBJ2-7
V: TRBV5-1
D: -
CDR3: CASSWGAGTSGSHDHF
DNA: -

size: few
J: TRBJ2-7
V: TRBV5-1
D: TRBD2
CDR3: CASAAGTSGNEQYF
DNA: TGCGCCAGCGCGGCCGGGACTAGCGGGAACGAGCAGTACTTC

size: -
J: TRBJ2-2
V: TRBV7-9
D: -
CDR3: CASSLGARRKTGELFF
DNA: TGTGCCAGCAGCTTAGGGGCGCGTCGAAAGACCGGGGAGCTGTTTTTT

size: -
J: TRBJ1-2
V: TRBV6-5
D: -
CDR3: CASSLVPAWLQNSNYGYTF
DNA: TGTGCCAGCAGTTTGGTCCCAGCATGGCTACAGAATTCTAACTATGGCTACACCTTC

size: few
J: TRBJ1-5
V: TRBV15
D: -
CDR3: CATSRRGPQYSNQPQHF
DNA: TGTGCCACCAGCAGGAGAGGACCCCAATATAGCAATCAGCCCCAGCATTTT

size: few
J: TRBJ2-7
V: TRBV7-9
D: -
CDR3: CASSPQPGYEQYF
DNA: TGTGCCAGCAGCCCTCAACCGGGGTACGAGCAGTACTTC

size: few
J: TRBJ2-7
V: TRBV25-1
D: -
CDR3: CASSDTGLIGYEQYF
DNA: TGTGCCAGCAGTGATACGGGATTAATCGGCTACGAGCAGTACTTC

size: -
J: TRBJ2-2
V: TRBV20-1
D: -
CDR3: CSARDKGWGAPGELFF
DNA: TGCAGTGCTAGAGATAAGGGCTGGGGGGCTCCCGGGGAGCTGTTTTTT